A single T cell receptor (beta chain) is shown here with its context. Here immunoSEQ multiplex PCR was the method, and the copy in TCRdb shows in-frame clones only, minus some. The repertoire consists of some 93,000 clones, with about 95% occurring once and the leading ten covering 0.25% to 0.3%. Germline CDR1 is MNHNS and CDR2 is SASEGT. The CDR3 consists of 17 residues. V was pared by 0 bases and J by 8 bases, with 7 bases of the junction left unmatched. These data originate in a study of technical replicates of blood from four donors. The chain has TRBV6-1 and TRBJ2-1, with 13 bases fitting TRBD2. Sequenced material: T cells isolated from PBMCs. This receptor was obtained from a human donor in good health. DNA for the CDR3: TGTGCCAGCAGTGAAGCGCGGACTAGCGGGGGTGGCGATGAGCAGTTCTTC. Translation gives CASSEARTSGGGDEQFF.